This T cell receptor beta chain was identified in a study of control samples from healthy donors and cancer patients. Clones were read by immunoSEQ multiplex PCR, and TCRdb kept only the in-frame ones, dropping some. This table has over 85,000 clones, roughly 90% appearing once. CDR3 length: 15 amino acids. The germline CDR1 and CDR2 sequences are SGHDN and FVKESK. With 3 bases removed from V and 4 bases from J, the gap between germline ends came to 10 bases. What was sequenced was PBMCs. The receptor was derived from a woman aged 60-70 years with lung cancer. The chain is built from TRBV14 and TRBJ1-6, with D unclear. CDR3 nucleotides: TGTGCCAGCAGCCAGAGGGAAGGATATAATTCACCCCTCCACTTT. It translates to CASSQREGYNSPLHF.